Many counts were recorded for the clone carrying this T cell receptor beta chain. These data belong to a study of blood T cell repertoires in COVID-19. Study context: Donors in the United States, Italy and Spain gave samples during acute or convalescent COVID-19. Sources were T cells, B-cell-depleted T cells, or PBMCs; the material itself was cDNA or gDNA.

Study processing details: Amplification from reference gene primers served as the basis for estimated nucleated cell counts. Repertoires were generated with immunoSEQ multiplex PCR, while TCRdb's copy carries only in-frame clones and drops some. The DNA gave D and trimming, while V, J and clone size come from that table. The table includes approximately 250,000 clones, over 80% detected once. This CDR3 is 17 amino acids long. V shed 1 base, J shed 5 bases, and the junction held 9 bases outside the gene matches. Germline loops: CDR1 SEHNR, CDR2 FQNEAQ (reference sequence). Sample: peripheral blood. This TCR was recovered from a human donor in a cohort sampled during active COVID-19. The chain combines TRBV7-9 with TRBJ2-5, with 11 bases identical to TRBD2. DNA for the CDR3: TGTGCCAGCAGCTTAGGACTAGCGGGGTCTTTTAGGGAGACCCAGTACTTC. This gives the protein CASSLGLAGSFRETQYF.